This TCR beta chain comes out of a study of blood T cell repertoires in COVID-19. This clone showed up just once. Assay: immunoSEQ multiplex PCR; the TCRdb copy retains only in-frame clones and omits some. Of about 46,000 clones listed, approximately 82% are singletons. This clonotype was sampled from a woman older than 75 with acute or convalescent COVID-19. What was sequenced was peripheral blood.

CDR3: CASSPGTGHNYGYTF. The CDR3 nucleotides are TGTGCCAGCAGTCCCGGGACAGGTCATAACTATGGCTACACCTTC. This rearrangement joins TRBV6-5 to TRBJ1-2, with 8 positions matching TRBD1. Per germline, CDR1 MNHEY and CDR2 SVGAGI. V dropped 5 bases and J dropped 1; count of bases not matched to a gene: 6. CDR3 size: 15 residues.